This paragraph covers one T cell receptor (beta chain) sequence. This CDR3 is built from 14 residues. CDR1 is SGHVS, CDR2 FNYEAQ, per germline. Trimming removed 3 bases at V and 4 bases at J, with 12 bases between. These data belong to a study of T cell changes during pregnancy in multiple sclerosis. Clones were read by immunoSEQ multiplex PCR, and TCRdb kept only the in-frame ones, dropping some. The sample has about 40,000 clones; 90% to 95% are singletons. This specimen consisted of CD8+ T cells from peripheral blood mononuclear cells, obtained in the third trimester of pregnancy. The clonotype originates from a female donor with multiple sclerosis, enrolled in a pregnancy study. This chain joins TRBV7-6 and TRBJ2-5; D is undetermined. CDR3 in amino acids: CASSFSGAIETQYF. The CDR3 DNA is TGTGCCAGCAGCTTCAGTGGAGCGATAGAGACCCAGTACTTC.